Following are 7 T cell receptor beta chains from one sample sequenced in a study of blood T cell repertoires in COVID-19. TCRdb keeps only in-frame clones here, not all; method: immunoSEQ multiplex PCR. The sample consists of roughly 150,000 clones, about four fifths of them appearing once. Sequenced sample: peripheral blood. The origin of the receptors is a woman aged 60-75 years with COVID-19, enrolled during active disease.

This chain joins TRBV7-9 and TRBJ2-1; the D gene is possibly TRBD1 (6 bases). The V gene's germline CDR1 is SEHNR and CDR2 FQNEAQ (reference sequence). V was trimmed by 1 base and J by 7 bases, leaving 11 bases between them. The CDR3 covers 14 residues. CDR3 nucleotide sequence: TGTGCCAGCAGCTTAGTACAGGGAAAGAATGAGCAGTTCTTC. Amino acids: CASSLVQGKNEQFF.

This clone was observed a single time. This sequence joins TRBV3-1 (or the pseudogene TRBV3-2) and TRBJ2-7; 8 nucleotides line up with TRBD1. CDR1 LGHDT and CDR2 YNNKEL come from the germline V gene (reference sequence). The CDR3 is 15 amino acids. V trimming: 1 base; J trimming: 5 bases; junction bases outside the gene matches: 7. CDR3 loop: CASSQGPGQVNEQYF. The CDR3 DNA follows: TGTGCCAGCAGCCAAGGTCCGGGACAGGTCAACGAGCAGTACTTC.

The table lists this clone with many counts. The genes are TRBV20-1 and TRBJ1-5; D is unresolved. The CDR3 is 16 amino acids. The germline V gene has CDR1 DFQATT and CDR2 SNEGSKA (reference sequence). Trimming pared 3 bases from V and 1 base from J, leaving 16 bases between. CDR3 coding DNA: TGCAGTGCTAGTGTTAGGACTCACCCAAGCAATCAGCCCCAGCATTTT. Encoded protein: CSASVRTHPSNQPQHF.

J is TRBJ2-7 and V is TRBV9; 7 bases are shared with TRBD1. In germline, CDR1 is SGDLS, CDR2 YYNGEE. This CDR3 spans 14 amino acids. Losses at the gene ends were 4 bases for V and 2 bases for J; bases not matched to a gene: 6. The CDR3 here is CASSPGQLPYEQYV. For the CDR3, the DNA is TGTGCCAGCAGCCCGGGACAGCTACCCTACGAGCAGTACGTC.

This clone came up once. V and J are TRBV19 and TRBJ2-5; 7 nucleotides match TRBD2. V lost 5 bases to trimming and J lost 5 bases; unmatched junction nucleotides: 8. The CDR3 totals 14 residues. The V gene's germline CDR1 is LNHDA and CDR2 SQIVND (reference sequence). The CDR3 sequence is CASSAQGGWETQYF. In DNA, the CDR3 is TGTGCCAGTAGTGCGCAGGGAGGGTGGGAGACCCAGTACTTC.

The chain uses TRBV6-4 and TRBJ1-5; D unclear. There are 13 residues in the CDR3. Per the germline V gene, CDR1 is MRHNA and CDR2 is SNTAGT. V lost 6 bases and J 7 bases, leaving 13 bases between the germline ends. The CDR3 loop is CASSHRGVQPQHF. CDR3 in DNA: TGTGCCAGCAGCCACCGCGGAGTGCAGCCCCAGCATTTT.

This clone occurred a few times. The genes are TRBV27 and TRBJ2-3; D not certain. Between the trimmed V and J ends, which lost 3 bases and 0 bases, there was a span of 4 bases. The CDR3 length is 13 residues. Germline CDR1 is MNHEY and CDR2 is SMNVEV (reference sequence). The CDR3 DNA reads TGTGCCAGCAGTTTGTCTAGCACAGATACGCAGTATTTT. Its translation is CASSLSSTDTQYF.